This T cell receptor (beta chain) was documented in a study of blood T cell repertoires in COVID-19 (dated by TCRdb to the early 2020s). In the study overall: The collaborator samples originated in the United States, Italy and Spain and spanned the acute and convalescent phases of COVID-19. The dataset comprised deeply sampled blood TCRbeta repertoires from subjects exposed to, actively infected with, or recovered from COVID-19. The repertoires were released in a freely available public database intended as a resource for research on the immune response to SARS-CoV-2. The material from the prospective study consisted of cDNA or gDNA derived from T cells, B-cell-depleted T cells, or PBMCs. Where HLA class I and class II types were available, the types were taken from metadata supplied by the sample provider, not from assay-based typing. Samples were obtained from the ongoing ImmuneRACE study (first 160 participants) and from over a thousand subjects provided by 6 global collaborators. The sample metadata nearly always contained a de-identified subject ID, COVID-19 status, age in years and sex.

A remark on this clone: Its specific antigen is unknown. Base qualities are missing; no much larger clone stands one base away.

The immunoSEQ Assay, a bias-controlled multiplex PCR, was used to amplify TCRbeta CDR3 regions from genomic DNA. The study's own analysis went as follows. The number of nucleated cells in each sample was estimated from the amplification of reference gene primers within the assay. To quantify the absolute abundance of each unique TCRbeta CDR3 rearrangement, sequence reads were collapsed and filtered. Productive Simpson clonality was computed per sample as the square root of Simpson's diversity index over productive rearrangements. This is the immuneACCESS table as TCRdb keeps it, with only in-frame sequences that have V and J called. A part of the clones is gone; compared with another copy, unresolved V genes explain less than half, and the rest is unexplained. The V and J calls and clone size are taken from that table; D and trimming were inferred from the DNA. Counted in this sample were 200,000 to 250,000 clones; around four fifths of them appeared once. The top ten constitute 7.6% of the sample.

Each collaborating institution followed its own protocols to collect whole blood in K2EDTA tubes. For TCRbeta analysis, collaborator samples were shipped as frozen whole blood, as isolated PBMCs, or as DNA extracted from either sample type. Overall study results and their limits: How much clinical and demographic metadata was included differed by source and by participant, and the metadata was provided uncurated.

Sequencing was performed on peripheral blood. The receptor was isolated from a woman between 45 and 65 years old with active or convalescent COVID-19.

CDR3 region: CAISRGGQETQYF. The nucleotide sequence is given as TGTGCCATCAGTCGAGGGGGCCAAGAGACCCAGTACTTC. The rearranged chain carries TRBV10-3 and TRBJ2-5; D gene: possibly TRBD1, on 6 matching bases. The CDR3 covers 13 residues, taking in both the cysteine and the phenylalanine. The retained sequence is limited to the CDR3, 39 bases, with the frame set at the first base. From the germline V gene, CDR1 is ENHRY and CDR2 is SYGVKD. The trim is 5 bases for V and 1 base for J, with a gap of 8 bases between the germline ends.